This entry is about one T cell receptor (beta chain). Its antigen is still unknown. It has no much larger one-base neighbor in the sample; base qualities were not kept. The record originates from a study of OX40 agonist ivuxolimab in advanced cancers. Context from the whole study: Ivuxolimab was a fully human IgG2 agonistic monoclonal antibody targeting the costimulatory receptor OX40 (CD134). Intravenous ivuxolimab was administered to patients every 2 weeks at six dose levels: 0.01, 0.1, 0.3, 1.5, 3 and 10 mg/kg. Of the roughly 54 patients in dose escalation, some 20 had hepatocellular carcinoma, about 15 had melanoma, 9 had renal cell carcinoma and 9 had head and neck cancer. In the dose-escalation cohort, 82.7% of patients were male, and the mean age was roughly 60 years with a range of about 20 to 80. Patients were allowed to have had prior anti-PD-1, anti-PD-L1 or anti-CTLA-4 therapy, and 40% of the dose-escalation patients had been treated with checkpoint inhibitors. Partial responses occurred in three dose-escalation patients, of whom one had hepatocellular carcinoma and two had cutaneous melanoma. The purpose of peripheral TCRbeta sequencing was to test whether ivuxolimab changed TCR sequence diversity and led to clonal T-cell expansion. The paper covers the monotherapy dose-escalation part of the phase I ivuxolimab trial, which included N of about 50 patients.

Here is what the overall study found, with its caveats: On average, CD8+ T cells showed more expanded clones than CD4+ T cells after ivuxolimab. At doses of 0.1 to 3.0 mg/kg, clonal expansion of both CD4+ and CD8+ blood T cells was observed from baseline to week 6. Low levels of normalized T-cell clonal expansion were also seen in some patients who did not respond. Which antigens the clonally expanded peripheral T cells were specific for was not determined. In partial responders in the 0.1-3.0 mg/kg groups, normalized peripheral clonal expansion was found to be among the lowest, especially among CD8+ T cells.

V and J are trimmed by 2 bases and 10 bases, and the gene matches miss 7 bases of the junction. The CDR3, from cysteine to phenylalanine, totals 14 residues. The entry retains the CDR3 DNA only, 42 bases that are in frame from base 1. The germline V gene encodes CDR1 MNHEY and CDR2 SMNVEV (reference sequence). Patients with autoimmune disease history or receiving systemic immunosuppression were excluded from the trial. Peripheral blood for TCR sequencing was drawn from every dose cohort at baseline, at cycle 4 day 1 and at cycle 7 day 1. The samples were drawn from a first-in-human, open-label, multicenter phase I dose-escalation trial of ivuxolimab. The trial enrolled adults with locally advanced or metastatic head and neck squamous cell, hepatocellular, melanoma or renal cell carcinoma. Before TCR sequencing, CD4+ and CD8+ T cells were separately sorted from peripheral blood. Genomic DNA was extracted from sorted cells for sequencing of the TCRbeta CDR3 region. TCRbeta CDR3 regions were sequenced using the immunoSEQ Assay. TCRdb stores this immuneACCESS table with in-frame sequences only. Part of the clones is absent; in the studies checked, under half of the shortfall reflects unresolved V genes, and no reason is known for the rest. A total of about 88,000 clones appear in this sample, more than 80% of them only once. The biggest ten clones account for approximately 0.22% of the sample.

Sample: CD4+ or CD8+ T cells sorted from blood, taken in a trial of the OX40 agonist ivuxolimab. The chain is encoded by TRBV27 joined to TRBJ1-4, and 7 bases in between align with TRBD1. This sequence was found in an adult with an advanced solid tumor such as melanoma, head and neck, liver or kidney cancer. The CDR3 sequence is CASSLGQGDGKLFF. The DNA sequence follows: TGTGCCAGCAGTTTAGGGCAGGGGGACGGAAAACTGTTTTTT.